What follows are 32 T cell receptor beta chains derived from one specimen sequenced in a study of vaccination effects on CD4 cells after COVID-19. The antigens for these receptors are not known. Antigen-specific CD4+ T cells were expanded with viral peptide pools in the ViraFEST assay before sequencing. Following a roughly 10-day culture, CD4+ T cells were purified. Vaccine recipients had no previous SARS-CoV-2 infection; their nucleocapsid antibodies were negative. The table came from immunoSEQ multiplex PCR; TCRdb's copy has only in-frame clones and leaves some out. The sample yields roughly 41,000 clones, about two thirds seen once. This specimen was CD4+ T cells from PBMCs cultured with HCoV-OC43 spike peptides, taken before COVID-19 vaccination. Subset: HCoV-OC43 spike overlapping peptide pool stimulation. Every receptor here comes from a human donor who received a COVID-19 vaccine.

This chain links TRBV12-3 or TRBV12-4 with TRBJ1-6; D is ambiguous. Between the trimmed V and J ends, which lost 6 bases and 7 bases, there was a span of 10 bases. The CDR3 length is 13 residues. In DNA form, the CDR3 reads TGTGCCAGCAGCCTGGACGGAAATTCACCCCTCCACTTT. Protein product: CASSLDGNSPLHF.

This clone was counted a few times. The CDR3 DNA reads as TGTGCCACCACAGATCGCAATCAGCCCCAGCATTTT. Translation: CATTDRNQPQHF. The chain combines TRBV6-5 with TRBJ1-5, with D uncertain. The length of the CDR3 is 12 residues. The germline CDR1 and CDR2 sequences are MNHEY and SVGAGI. Between the trimmed V and J ends, which lost 10 bases and 2 bases, there was a span of 9 bases.

The J gene is TRBJ2-1, the V gene TRBV3-1 (or the pseudogene TRBV3-2); 8 bases line up with TRBD1. J gave up 2 bases and V 4 bases, and 7 bases lay outside the gene matches. The germline V gene encodes CDR1 LGHDT and CDR2 YNNKEL (reference sequence). The CDR3 spans 16 residues. CDR3: CASSRGQAFPYNEQFF. DNA of the CDR3: TGTGCCAGCAGCCGGGGACAGGCGTTTCCCTACAATGAGCAGTTCTTC.

The rearrangement uses TRBV6-5 and TRBJ2-5; D gene ambiguous. With 7 bases removed from V and 7 bases from J, the gap between germline ends came to 10 bases. This CDR3 has 11 amino acids. Germline CDR1 is MNHEY and CDR2 is SVGAGI. The CDR3 nucleotides are TGTGCCAGCACCTCGATGGGGACCCAGTACTTC. As protein: CASTSMGTQYF.

V usage is TRBV4-1 and J usage is TRBJ1-2; 8 bases line up with TRBD1. J was trimmed by 4 bases and V by 1 base; bases with no gene match: 8. The germline CDR1 and CDR2 sequences are MGHRA and YSYEKL. CDR3 length: 16 residues. In nucleotides, the CDR3 is TGCGCCAGCAGCCAAGCTCAAAAGACAGGGGTCTATGGCTACACCTTC. Translation gives CASSQAQKTGVYGYTF.

This clone was seen more than once but under ten times. The DNA of the CDR3 is TGTGCCAGCAAGGCGGGAGGAGGGTACGAGCAGTACTTC. Protein: CASKAGGGYEQYF. This rearrangement joins TRBV2 to TRBJ2-7; 8 bases map to TRBD2. The CDR3 extends over 13 amino acids. Germline V CDR1 and CDR2: SNHLY, FYNNEI. J was trimmed by 4 bases and V by 7 bases; bases with no gene match: 6.

In nucleotides, the CDR3 is TGTGCCAGCAGCCCTACAGGGGGCTCACCCCTCCACTTT. It encodes CASSPTGGSPLHF. This rearrangement joins TRBV9 to TRBJ1-6; the match to TRBD1 covers 9 bases. This CDR3 comprises 13 residues. V lost 4 bases and J lost 10; bases outside the gene matches: 3. Germline CDR1 reads SGDLS; CDR2 reads YYNGEE.

This clone was seen just once. V usage is TRBV29-1 and J usage is TRBJ2-1; TRBD2 is a possible D gene (5 bases). Germline CDR1 SQVTM, CDR2 ANQGSEA. V lost 3 bases and J lost 7, with 13 bases in between. This CDR3 contains 13 residues. CDR3 coding DNA: TGCAGCGTTGATCGGTCTAGCAGTAATGAGCAGTTCTTC. Translated, it gives CSVDRSSSNEQFF.

This chain uses TRBV30 with TRBJ1-1; D might be TRBD1 (5 bases). The CDR3 runs to 13 residues. CDR1 and CDR2 (germline): GTSNPN, SVGIG (reference sequence). Trimming removed 3 bases from V and 2 bases from J, with 10 bases in between. The CDR3 DNA reads TGTGCCTGGAGGGGACTACCTAACACTGAAGCTTTCTTT. Translating it yields CAWRGLPNTEAFF.

The chain employs TRBV12-3 or TRBV12-4 and TRBJ2-5; D is unclear. Trimming pared 6 bases from V and 2 bases from J, leaving 10 bases between. The CDR3 has 13 residues. For the CDR3, the DNA is TGTGCCAGCAGCCTCGTGGGTCAAGAGACCCAGTACTTC. Protein product: CASSLVGQETQYF.

The CDR3 nucleotides read TGCGCCAGCAGCTGGGGCGGGGCCCAGGATGAGCAGTTCTTC. It specifies CASSWGGAQDEQFF. The V gene is TRBV5-1, the J gene TRBJ2-1; TRBD2 is a possible D gene (6 bases). V gave up 3 bases and J gave up 8 bases, with 15 bases separating them. Germline V lookup: CDR1 SGHRS, CDR2 YFSETQ. The CDR3 is 14 residues long.

This rearrangement joins TRBV18 to TRBJ1-2; TRBD1 matches at 8 bases. Germline CDR1 and CDR2: KGHSH and LQKENI. This CDR3 is 14 amino acids long. The junction had 5 bases not matched to a gene; V was cut back by 4 bases and J by 4 bases. The CDR3 is CASSRTDRGYGYTF. In DNA, the CDR3 is TGTGCCAGCTCACGAACCGACAGGGGCTATGGCTACACCTTC.

The chain recombines TRBV9 with TRBJ1-1; tentative D call: TRBD1 (6 bases). CDR1 is SGDLS and CDR2 is YYNGEE in the germline V gene. The CDR3 covers 15 residues. Trimming cost V 2 bases and J 3 bases, with 14 bases left between them. The CDR3 DNA sequence: TGTGCCAGCAGCGTCGGGGAGGGGGTTTACACTGAAGCTTTCTTT. The encoded protein is CASSVGEGVYTEAFF. Based on the CDR3 plus reference TRBV9 and TRBJ1-1, the full variable domain is DSGVTQTPKHLITATGQRVTLRCSPRSGDLSVYWYQQSLDQGLQFLIQYYNGEERAKGNILERFSAQQFPDLHSELNLSSLELGDSALYFCASSVGEGVYTEAFFGQGTRLTVV.

V is TRBV5-1 and J is TRBJ1-2; 10 bases line up with TRBD1. V was clipped by 0 bases and J by 6 bases; unmatched bases: 5. Looked up from germline, CDR1 is SGHRS and CDR2 is YFSETQ. This CDR3 is 15 amino acids long. The CDR3 DNA reads as TGCGCCAGCAGCTTGGGACAGGGGGCCCACGATGGCTACACCTTC. It encodes CASSLGQGAHDGYTF.

Here the CDR3 DNA reads TGTGCCAGCAGTTGGGACAGGGGCCGTCCCTTTTCAGCTTTCTTT. It codes for CASSWDRGRPFSAFF. The V and J genes are TRBV6-6 and TRBJ1-1; 10 bases agree with TRBD1. The CDR3 is 15 residues long. Germline V CDR1 and CDR2: MNHNY, SVGAGI (reference sequence). Trimming took 4 bases from V and 10 from J; bases not matched to a gene: 12.

This clone showed up many times. The rearrangement joins TRBV7-9 to TRBJ1-6; 11 nucleotides agree with TRBD1. V lost 1 base, J lost 3 bases, and 2 bases stayed unmatched. The CDR3 consists of 17 residues. CDR1 and CDR2 (germline): SEHNR, FQNEAQ (reference sequence). The chain's CDR3 is CASSLGTGGHYNSPLHF. DNA for the CDR3: TGTGCCAGCAGCTTAGGGACAGGGGGCCACTATAATTCACCCCTCCACTTT.

The CDR3 DNA reads as TGCAGCGTTGAAGAGGCCCTGGGGTCACCCCTCCACTTT. Its protein is CSVEEALGSPLHF. J is TRBJ1-6 and V is TRBV29-1; D ambiguous. CDR1 is SQVTM and CDR2 is ANQGSEA in the germline V gene. The V end was cut by 0 bases, the J end by 10 bases, with 10 bases between. The CDR3 sequence is 13 residues long.

With regard to this clone: Germline is not matched at one junction end, which may reflect a read error. CDR3 protein: CSVDPETSTSSVF. The CDR3 bases are TGCAGCGTTGACCCCGAGACTAGTACCAGCAGTGTCTTC. The chain recombines TRBV29-1 with TRBJ2-1; D possibly corresponds to TRBD2 (6 bases). This CDR3 contains 13 residues. From germline, CDR1 is SQVTM and CDR2 ANQGSEA.

This chain connects TRBV4-1 to TRBJ2-1; 8 positions match TRBD2. The CDR3 runs to 17 residues. V trimming: 1 base; J trimming: 0 bases; junction bases outside the gene matches: 5. Germline CDR1 and CDR2: MGHRA and YSYEKL. CDR3 in amino acids: CASSQGLAIISYNEQFF. The DNA for the CDR3 is TGCGCCAGCAGCCAAGGACTAGCGATAATCTCCTACAATGAGCAGTTCTTC.

This sequence joins TRBV30 and TRBJ1-5; 7 nucleotides agree with TRBD1. Germline-derived CDR1 and CDR2 are GTSNPN and SVGIG (reference sequence). This CDR3 has 15 residues. Trimming removed 0 bases from V and 0 bases from J; junction bases left unmatched: 2. The CDR3 loop reads CAWSVGTDSNQPQHF. The CDR3 DNA reads as TGTGCCTGGAGTGTAGGGACAGATAGCAATCAGCCCCAGCATTTT.

The J gene is TRBJ1-5, the V gene TRBV19; D gene uncertain. With 2 bases removed from V and 4 bases from J, the gap between germline ends came to 9 bases. The CDR3 sequence is 14 residues long. In germline, CDR1 is LNHDA, CDR2 SQIVND (reference sequence). CDR3 in amino acids: CASSINGKNQPQHF. DNA for the CDR3: TGTGCCAGTAGTATAAACGGCAAAAATCAGCCCCAGCATTTT.

V gene TRBV3-1 (or the pseudogene TRBV3-2) combines with J gene TRBJ2-2, with 11 positions matching TRBD2. The ends lost 7 bases at V and 7 bases at J; junction bases unmatched: 2. In germline, CDR1 is LGHDT, CDR2 YNNKEL (reference sequence). The CDR3 consists of 13 residues. CDR3 sequence: CASKTSGNGELFF. DNA of the CDR3: TGTGCCAGCAAGACTAGCGGGAACGGGGAGCTGTTTTTT.

This clone was seen only a few times. V and J are TRBV19 and TRBJ1-3, with 8 nucleotides matching TRBD1. With 6 bases clipped from V and 0 bases from J, the junction kept 4 bases outside the gene matches. This CDR3 comprises 15 residues. Germline-derived CDR1 and CDR2 are LNHDA and SQIVND (reference sequence). CDR3 region: CASRRDRSSGNTIYF. The DNA for the CDR3 is TGTGCCAGTAGGCGGGACAGGAGCTCTGGAAACACCATATATTTT.

This clone was seen only a few times. The chain combines TRBV6-5 with TRBJ1-5; 8 nucleotides match TRBD1. Germline V lookup: CDR1 MNHEY, CDR2 SVGAGI. This CDR3 comprises 14 residues. V shed 4 bases, J shed 6 bases, and the junction held 5 bases outside the gene matches. CDR3 in DNA: TGTGCCAGCAGTTCGGACAGGGCTGGTCAGCCCCAGCATTTT. Its protein product is CASSSDRAGQPQHF.

V is TRBV7-2 and J is TRBJ2-1; 10 bases are shared with TRBD2. The CDR3 loop spans 16 amino acids. Germline V gene lookup returns CDR1 SGHTA and CDR2 FQGNSA. The V gene end was trimmed by 5 bases and the J gene end by 4 bases; junction bases not matched to a gene: 8. DNA for the CDR3: TGTGCCAGCAGCCCAAGCCGGACTAGCGGATACAATGAGCAGTTCTTC. Translation gives CASSPSRTSGYNEQFF.

This clone showed up just a few times. The chain uses TRBV9 and TRBJ2-1; D not certain. The CDR3 is 16 residues long. V was cut by 3 bases and J by 3 bases, with 16 bases left in between. Germline CDR1 and CDR2: SGDLS and YYNGEE. CDR3 nucleotides: TGTGCCAGCAGCGGACGCCTCTCCGCTATCTACAATGAGCAGTTCTTC. This codes for CASSGRLSAIYNEQFF. The variable domain in full, completed from reference TRBV9 and TRBJ2-1, reads DSGVTQTPKHLITATGQRVTLRCSPRSGDLSVYWYQQSLDQGLQFLIQYYNGEERAKGNILERFSAQQFPDLHSELNLSSLELGDSALYFCASSGRLSAIYNEQFFGPGTRLTVL.

This clone was observed once. The chain links TRBV28 to TRBJ2-7; D is possibly TRBD1 or TRBD2 (5 bases each). The V gene's germline CDR1 is MDHEN and CDR2 SYDVKM. Trimming stripped 7 bases from V and 4 bases from J, with 20 bases between. The CDR3 totals 15 residues. The CDR3 DNA reads as TGTGCCAGCACCCCCGGGACCCCGGGATCATACGAGCAGTACTTC. The encoded protein is CASTPGTPGSYEQYF.

The chain combines TRBV6-5 with TRBJ1-2; 10 bases agree with TRBD1. Trimming cost V 5 bases and J 4 bases; bases outside gene matches: 4. The CDR3 runs 14 residues. The germline gives CDR1 MNHEY, CDR2 SVGAGI. This chain's CDR3 is CASSRDRGFYGYTF. For the CDR3, the DNA is TGTGCCAGCAGTCGGGACAGGGGATTCTATGGCTACACCTTC.

The chain combines TRBV28 with TRBJ1-1; no clear D gene. The CDR3 covers 14 residues. V lost 5 bases and J 2 bases, leaving 12 bases between the germline ends. The V gene's germline CDR1 is MDHEN and CDR2 SYDVKM. For the CDR3, the DNA is TGTGCCAGCAGTCCCCCCAGACGAAACACTGAAGCTTTCTTT. Protein product: CASSPPRRNTEAFF.

Sample share makes this clone medium-sized. The V call is TRBV5-1, the J call TRBJ2-2; 7 nucleotides agree with TRBD1. There are 16 residues in the CDR3. V lost 4 bases, J lost 1 base, and 7 bases stayed unmatched. Germline-derived CDR1 and CDR2 are SGHRS and YFSETQ. CDR3 sequence reads: CASSPDRARNTGELFF. In nucleotides, the CDR3 is TGCGCCAGCAGCCCCGACAGGGCGAGGAACACCGGGGAGCTGTTTTTT.

The gene calls are TRBV2 and TRBJ2-1; D call uncertain. V was trimmed by 6 bases and J by 9 bases, leaving 12 bases between them. Germline V gene lookup returns CDR1 SNHLY and CDR2 FYNNEI. CDR3 size: 12 residues. CDR3 loop: CASSSLPPEQFF. Written as DNA, the CDR3 is TGTGCCAGCAGCTCCCTCCCCCCTGAGCAGTTCTTC.

The chain combines TRBV4-1 with TRBJ2-5; 7 bases agree with TRBD1. V lost 0 bases and J lost 4; bases outside the gene matches: 5. Germline CDR1 and CDR2: MGHRA and YSYEKL. CDR3 size: 15 residues. The CDR3 nucleotides read TGCGCCAGCAGCCAAGAAGTGACAGGGAGAGAGACCCAGTACTTC. The encoded protein is CASSQEVTGRETQYF.